This record concerns one TCR beta chain sequence. Its recognized antigen is unknown. Within one base of it there is no much larger clone, and no base qualities were kept. Library preparation employed the immunoSEQ multiplex PCR assay. TCRdb took this table from immuneACCESS and kept in-frame rearrangements with V and J called. Such tables lack part of the clones; where checked against another copy, unresolved V genes explain under half of the gap, and the rest is unexplained. The sample table contains under 150,000 clones; only one count was recorded for about 93% of them. More than 1.4% of the sample lies in the top ten. The source of the sample is a study of T cells after somatic rescue of genetic block (dated by TCRdb to about 2020). A note on the overall study: What the study looked at was long-term robustness, specifically in a T-cell system that came about through somatic rescue of a genetic block in T-cell development.

The germline V and J ends show losses of 1 base and 4 bases respectively, and no gene match explains 2 bases of the junction. The CDR1 and CDR2 encoded by the germline V gene are SGHDN and FVKESK. The CDR3, cysteine through phenylalanine, is 14 amino acids long. Solely the CDR3 DNA is kept, with 42 bases framed from the first base. The source of this sequence is a woman aged 18-29 years. This chain is built from TRBV14 and TRBJ2-7; 9 of the junction bases match TRBD1. The sequencing sample was made of peripheral blood mononuclear cells (PBMCs). Here the CDR3 is given as CASSQGTGVYEQYF. The base sequence is TGTGCCAGCAGCCAAGGGACAGGGGTATACGAGCAGTACTTC.